Each of the 15 T cell receptor beta chains below was sequenced from the same sample in a study of cytomegalovirus exposure and HLA in healthy donors. 13 Jbeta primers and 60 Vbeta primers were used for the PCR. Here immunoSEQ multiplex PCR was the method, and the copy in TCRdb shows in-frame clones only, minus some. Among 120,000 to 150,000 clones listed, 79% were seen once. What was sequenced was PBMCs. The receptors here all came from a woman between 35 and 50 years old in good health and CMV-seropositive.

CDR3: CASSLDRVAKNIQYF. CDR3 DNA sequence: TGCGCCAGCAGCTTGGACAGGGTTGCCAAAAACATTCAGTACTTC. The V call is TRBV5-1, the J call TRBJ2-4; weak D call: TRBD1 (6 bases). CDR3 length equals 15 residues. V was pared by 0 bases and J by 1 base, with 8 bases between. Germline loops: CDR1 SGHRS, CDR2 YFSETQ.

This rearrangement joins TRBV19 to TRBJ1-1; unclear D gene. Germline V CDR1 and CDR2: LNHDA, SQIVND (reference sequence). The V and J ends lost 5 bases and 11 bases respectively, with 15 bases between them. The CDR3 is made up of 12 amino acids. The chain's CDR3 is CASSAFGSKAFF. The CDR3 region has the DNA TGTGCCAGTAGTGCCTTCGGGTCAAAGGCTTTCTTT.

The chain is built from TRBV2 and TRBJ1-1; 7 bases match TRBD1. Germline CDR1 is SNHLY and CDR2 is FYNNEI. CDR3 length: 14 amino acids. The junction had 6 bases not matched to a gene; V was cut back by 4 bases and J by 4 bases. The CDR3 DNA follows: TGTGCCAGCAGTGCGGAGGGGGCGCGCACTGAAGCTTTCTTT. Protein sequence: CASSAEGARTEAFF.

This clone was seen a handful of times. This chain links TRBV5-6 with TRBJ1-1, with 7 bases matching TRBD1. The CDR3 totals 15 residues. J lost 1 base, V lost 1 base, and 4 bases had no gene match. CDR1 is SGHDT, CDR2 YYEEEE, per germline. This CDR3 is CASSLPGQSNTEAFF. CDR3 DNA: TGTGCCAGCAGCTTGCCGGGACAGTCGAACACTGAAGCTTTCTTT.

The chain combines TRBV29-1 with TRBJ2-1; D unresolved. Trimming took 0 bases from V and 8 from J, leaving 14 bases between them. Looked up from germline, CDR1 is SQVTM and CDR2 is ANQGSEA. The CDR3 is 14 amino acids. CDR3 DNA: TGCAGCGTTGAAGACGGTTTGGGCTCTGATGAGCAGTTCTTC. This translates into CSVEDGLGSDEQFF.

The CDR3: CAIRDTQNTEAFF. The DNA for the CDR3 is TGTGCCATCAGGGACACGCAGAACACTGAAGCTTTCTTT. The chain couples TRBV10-3 to TRBJ1-1; D possibly corresponds to TRBD1 (5 bases). Germline assignment: CDR1 ENHRY and CDR2 SYGVKD. Trimming took 6 bases from V and 1 from J, leaving 9 bases between them. The CDR3 loop spans 13 amino acids.

The rearrangement joins TRBV4-1 to TRBJ1-2; D not certain. Per the germline V gene, CDR1 is MGHRA and CDR2 is YSYEKL. The CDR3 sequence is 14 residues long. V dropped 1 base and J dropped 1 base, with 7 bases sitting between them. CDR3 in amino acids: CASSQAYNNYGYTF. CDR3 nucleotides: TGCGCCAGCAGCCAAGCCTATAATAACTATGGCTACACCTTC.

The chain recombines TRBV5-5 with TRBJ2-2; D is perhaps TRBD2 (5 bases). Germline V lookup: CDR1 SGHKS, CDR2 YYEKEE (reference sequence). This CDR3 region has 17 residues. With 0 bases removed from V and 3 bases from J, the gap between germline ends came to 15 bases. The CDR3 bases are TGTGCCAGCAGCTTGGTTACTTATCGACTATACACCGGGGAGCTGTTTTTT. This encodes CASSLVTYRLYTGELFF.

This clone has only a few counts. V gene TRBV5-1 combines with J gene TRBJ2-7; 7 nucleotides match TRBD1. The CDR3 has 15 residues. Germline V gene lookup returns CDR1 SGHRS and CDR2 YFSETQ. V lost 4 bases and J lost 6; bases outside the gene matches: 13. In DNA form, the CDR3 reads TGCGCCAGCAGCACCTCCGGGACAGAGGGGATCGAGCAGTACTTC. It specifies CASSTSGTEGIEQYF.

This clone was seen more than once but under ten times. The genes are TRBV2 and TRBJ1-2, with D hard to call. Trimming shortened V by 8 bases and J by 4 bases, and 8 bases separated the two germline ends. Germline CDR1 SNHLY, CDR2 FYNNEI. This CDR3 is 11 amino acids long. CDR3 sequence: CASSEGYGYTF. The CDR3 bases are TGTGCCAGCTCGGAGGGCTATGGCTACACCTTC.

The rearrangement links TRBV13 to TRBJ1-1; D gene uncertain. Trimming left V 0 bases short and J 0 bases short, with 14 bases between. Germline CDR1 and CDR2: PRHDT and FYEKMQ (reference sequence). There are 17 residues in the CDR3. The CDR3 DNA reads as TGTGCCAGCAGCTTAGGGGCGTGGGAGAGCATGAACACTGAAGCTTTCTTT. Amino acids: CASSLGAWESMNTEAFF.

This clone was recorded once. This chain joins TRBV5-4 and TRBJ1-2; 8 bases map to TRBD1. There are 13 residues in the CDR3. Unmatched junction bases numbered 6, after V lost 4 bases and J lost 7 bases. Germline V CDR1 and CDR2: SGHNT, YYREEE (reference sequence). The CDR3 nucleotides read TGTGCCAGCAGCCCGGACAGGGAACGTGGCTACACCTTC. Translated, it gives CASSPDRERGYTF. Looking up the rest from reference TRBV5-4 and TRBJ1-2 gives the full variable domain: ETGVTQSPTHLIKTRGQQVTLRCSSQSGHNTVSWYQQALGQGPQFIFQYYREEENGRGNFPPRFSGLQFPNYSSELNVNALELDDSALYLCASSPDRERGYTFGSGTRLTVV.

The chain uses TRBV12-5 and TRBJ1-1, with 8 bases aligning to TRBD1. Trimming removed 5 bases from V and 1 base from J; junction bases left unmatched: 9. Per the germline V gene, CDR1 is LGHNT and CDR2 is FRNRAP. The CDR3 consists of 16 residues. The CDR3 reads CASGPPRQGTNTEAFF. CDR3 bases: TGTGCTAGTGGTCCGCCCCGACAGGGGACGAACACTGAAGCTTTCTTT.

This chain connects TRBV7-3 to TRBJ1-4; possibly TRBD1 for D (5 bases). V gave up 4 bases and J gave up 2 bases, with 17 bases separating them. This CDR3 comprises 17 residues. Germline CDR1 is SGHTA and CDR2 is FQGTGA. The DNA of the CDR3 is TGTGCCAGCAGCTGGGGCACTGGCGGTGGGACTAATGAAAAACTGTTTTTT. It encodes CASSWGTGGGTNEKLFF.

This rearrangement joins TRBV10-3 to TRBJ2-3; D is possibly TRBD2 (6 bases). The CDR3 sequence is 16 residues long. V was shortened by 1 base and J by 3 bases, with 14 bases between the two germline ends. CDR1 ENHRY and CDR2 SYGVKD come from the germline V gene. The CDR3 spells CAISEFVGGKTDTQYF. CDR3 bases: TGTGCCATCAGTGAGTTCGTGGGGGGAAAAACAGATACGCAGTATTTT.